This T cell receptor beta chain is from a study of blood T cell repertoires in COVID-19. Turning to the study itself: The origin of the acute and convalescent COVID-19 samples was the United States, Italy and Spain. In each case, the material was cDNA or gDNA derived from T cells, B-cell-depleted T cells, or PBMCs.

Under the authors' procedure: Amplification from reference gene primers served as the basis for estimated nucleated cell counts. The repertoire was sequenced with immunoSEQ multiplex PCR; TCRdb's copy has only in-frame clones and lacks some. V and J calls and clone size come straight from that table; D and trimming were deduced from the DNA. This table has roughly 200,000 clones, roughly 84% appearing once. The V gene's germline CDR1 is KGHSH and CDR2 LQKENI. The ends were cut back, 6 bases at V and 3 bases at J, with 21 bases in the middle. This CDR3 comprises 17 residues. The rearrangement joins TRBV18 to TRBJ1-3, with a possible D match to TRBD1 (6 bases). This TCR came from a woman of 80 years or more with acute or convalescent COVID-19. The specimen sequenced was peripheral blood. The CDR3 here is CASSLQSGESLGNTIYF. In DNA form, the CDR3 reads TGTGCCAGCTCGCTTCAATCAGGGGAGAGCCTTGGAAACACCATATATTTT.